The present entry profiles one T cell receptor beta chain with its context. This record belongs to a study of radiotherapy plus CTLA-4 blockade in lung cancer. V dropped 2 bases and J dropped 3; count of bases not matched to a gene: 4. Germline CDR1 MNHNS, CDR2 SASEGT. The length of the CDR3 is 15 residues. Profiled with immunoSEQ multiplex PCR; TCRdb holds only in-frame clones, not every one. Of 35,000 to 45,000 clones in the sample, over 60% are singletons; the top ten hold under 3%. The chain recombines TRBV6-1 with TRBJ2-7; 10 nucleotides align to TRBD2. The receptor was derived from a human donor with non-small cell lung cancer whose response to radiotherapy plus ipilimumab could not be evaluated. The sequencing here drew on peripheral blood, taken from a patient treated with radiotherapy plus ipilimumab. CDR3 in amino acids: CASSENSGRLYEQYF. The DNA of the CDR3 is TGTGCCAGCAGTGAAAATAGCGGGAGGCTCTACGAGCAGTACTTC.